The 20 T cell receptor beta chains listed next were all sequenced from one sample in a study of OX40 agonist ivuxolimab in advanced cancers. Repertoires were generated with immunoSEQ multiplex PCR, while TCRdb's copy carries only in-frame clones and drops some. Among over 75,000 clones, about 90% were seen once, and the ten largest hold roughly 4%. The material sequenced was CD4+ or CD8+ T cells sorted from blood, taken in a trial of the OX40 agonist ivuxolimab. These receptors all stem from an adult with an advanced solid tumor such as melanoma, head and neck, liver or kidney cancer.

This chain connects TRBV6-6 to TRBJ2-5; 7 positions match TRBD2. J gave up 2 bases and V 6 bases, and 6 bases lay outside the gene matches. CDR1 and CDR2 from the germline V gene are MNHNY and SVGAGI (reference sequence). This CDR3 has 14 amino acids. CDR3 loop: CASRQVGGQETQYF. DNA of the CDR3: TGTGCCAGCAGACAAGTCGGGGGGCAAGAGACCCAGTACTTC.

J is TRBJ1-2 and V is TRBV18; possible D gene TRBD1, 5 bases. The CDR3 runs 14 residues. The V and J ends lost 4 bases and 4 bases respectively, with 13 bases between them. CDR1 and CDR2 from the germline V gene are KGHSH and LQKENI. The CDR3 DNA is TGTGCCAGCTCACTAGGGCAGGGCCTCTATGGCTACACCTTC. It yields the protein CASSLGQGLYGYTF.

This chain uses TRBV19 with TRBJ2-1; D gene ambiguous. The germline gives CDR1 LNHDA, CDR2 SQIVND (reference sequence). V lost 4 bases, J lost 0 bases, and 7 bases lay in between. The CDR3 runs to 14 residues. The CDR3 region has the DNA TGTGCCAGTAGTACTCTACCCTCCTACAATGAGCAGTTCTTC. This sequence encodes CASSTLPSYNEQFF.

The J gene is TRBJ1-1, the V gene TRBV7-3; D gene uncertain. From germline, CDR1 is SGHTA and CDR2 FQGTGA. This CDR3 contains 14 residues. V lost 4 bases and J lost 4, with 13 bases in between. CDR3: CASSSARDSTEAFF. CDR3 bases: TGTGCCAGCAGCTCAGCACGGGATTCCACTGAAGCTTTCTTT.

Here the CDR3 reads CASSFSGSYNEQFF. The CDR3 DNA follows: TGTGCCAGCAGCTTTAGCGGGAGTTACAATGAGCAGTTCTTC. V gene TRBV7-2 combines with J gene TRBJ2-1, with TRBD2 matching over 9 bases. The junction had 1 base not matched to a gene; V was cut back by 3 bases and J by 4 bases. The CDR3 sequence is 14 residues long. The germline V gene has CDR1 SGHTA and CDR2 FQGNSA.

The gene calls are TRBV11-3 and TRBJ2-5; 7 nucleotides match TRBD2. The CDR3 is 15 residues long. Per germline, CDR1 SGHNT and CDR2 YENEEA. The V segment lost 6 bases and the J segment 4 bases; nucleotides outside the gene matches: 11. CDR3 in amino acids: CASSPGSGIRETQYF. The DNA for the CDR3 is TGTGCCAGCAGTCCAGGAAGCGGGATCCGAGAGACCCAGTACTTC.

The chain is built from TRBV4-1 and TRBJ2-1; the match to TRBD2 covers 10 bases. CDR3 length equals 15 residues. CDR1 and CDR2 from the germline V gene are MGHRA and YSYEKL. V lost 0 bases, J lost 10 bases, and 6 bases stayed unmatched. CDR3 protein: CASSQDASGSREQFF. In DNA, the CDR3 is TGCGCCAGCAGCCAAGATGCTAGCGGGAGCAGGGAGCAGTTCTTC.

This clone has a single count. CDR3: CASSLTLGGGANVLTF. In nucleotides, the CDR3 is TGTGCCAGCAGCTTAACGTTAGGGGGAGGGGCCAACGTCCTGACTTTC. The chain couples TRBV7-3 to TRBJ2-6; D perhaps matches TRBD1 (6 bases). V was pared by 0 bases and J by 4 bases, with 10 bases between. CDR3 length: 16 residues. From germline, CDR1 is SGHTA and CDR2 FQGTGA.

The rearrangement joins TRBV10-2 to TRBJ2-2; no clear D gene. Germline V lookup: CDR1 WSHSY, CDR2 SAAADI. V was pared by 7 bases and J by 1 base, with 10 bases between. This CDR3 region has 14 residues. CDR3 bases: TGCGCCAGCATGGGCCAGAGGAACACCGGGGAGCTGTTTTTT. Translation: CASMGQRNTGELFF.

The V call is TRBV5-1, the J call TRBJ1-4; TRBD1 aligns across 9 bases. Per the germline V gene, CDR1 is SGHRS and CDR2 is YFSETQ. CDR3 length: 14 residues. With 2 bases clipped from V and 8 bases from J, the junction kept 4 bases outside the gene matches. Here the CDR3 reads CASSLQGAQEKLFF. CDR3 nucleotides: TGCGCCAGCAGCTTACAGGGGGCGCAAGAAAAACTGTTTTTT. The full variable domain, in which reference TRBV5-1 and TRBJ1-4 provide the parts outside the CDR3, is KAGVTQTPRYLIKTRGQQVTLSCSPISGHRSVSWYQQTPGQGLQFLFEYFSETQRNKGNFPGRFSGRQFSNSRSEMNVSTLELGDSALYLCASSLQGAQEKLFFGSGTQLSVL.

J is TRBJ1-4 and V is TRBV21-1; TRBD1, the D gene given by the table, was not confirmed from the DNA. TRBV21-1 is flagged as a pseudogene. The CDR3 covers 15 residues. The CDR3 here is CASSKALRHHEKLFF. Here the CDR3 DNA reads TGTGCCAGCAGCAAAGCGCTTAGACACCATGAAAAACTGTTTTTT.

V and J are TRBV7-2 and TRBJ1-2, with D hard to call. V lost 1 base and J lost 3, with 0 bases in between. The CDR3 runs to 11 residues. Germline-derived CDR1 and CDR2 are SGHTA and FQGNSA. The chain's CDR3 is CASSLDYGYTF. As DNA, the CDR3 is TGTGCCAGCAGCTTAGACTATGGCTACACCTTC.

This clone was picked up one time. The chain carries TRBV13 and TRBJ2-5; no clear D. CDR3 length: 13 residues. The germline V gene encodes CDR1 PRHDT and CDR2 FYEKMQ (reference sequence). Trimming took 5 bases from V and 5 from J, leaving 12 bases between them. The DNA of the CDR3 is TGTGCCAGCAGCGAAGCCATGTCGGAGACCCAGTACTTC. Translated: CASSEAMSETQYF.

The rearrangement uses TRBV28 and TRBJ1-5, with D maybe TRBD1 (5 bases). V lost 4 bases, J lost 0 bases, and 19 bases lay in between. The CDR3 is made up of 18 amino acids. Per germline, CDR1 MDHEN and CDR2 SYDVKM. The CDR3 nucleotides are TGTGCCAGCAGTTCAATGCCCCAGGGACGTTATAGCAATCAGCCCCAGCATTTT. It translates to CASSSMPQGRYSNQPQHF.

V is TRBV6-1 and J is TRBJ2-5; 7 nucleotides align to TRBD1. Judging by the DNA end, TRBJ2-7 fits better; the J call may be wrong. This CDR3 is 14 amino acids long. The germline V gene has CDR1 MNHNS and CDR2 SASEGT. CDR3 residues: CASTQDRVSYEQYF. The DNA of the CDR3 is TGTGCCAGCACCCAAGACAGGGTCTCCTACGAGCAGTACTTC.

V and J are TRBV9 and TRBJ2-2; TRBD2 matches 7 bases. This CDR3 spans 16 amino acids. Germline CDR1 reads SGDLS; CDR2 reads YYNGEE. The ends lost 0 bases at V and 2 bases at J; junction bases unmatched: 4. The CDR3 nucleotides read TGTGCCAGCAGCGTAGCTAGCGGACTTAACACCGGGGAGCTGTTTTTT. This translates into CASSVASGLNTGELFF.

V and J are TRBV14 and TRBJ2-1; TRBD2 matches at 7 bases. From germline, CDR1 is SGHDN and CDR2 FVKESK. Losses at the gene ends were 4 bases for V and 3 bases for J; bases not matched to a gene: 12. This CDR3 has 17 residues. The CDR3 loop is CASSLRAGDLIYNEQFF. The DNA of the CDR3 is TGTGCCAGCAGCCTCAGGGCGGGAGATCTGATCTACAATGAGCAGTTCTTC.

This clone was seen only a few times. CDR3 amino acids: CASSRTSGRSSSYEQFF. CDR3 sequence (DNA): TGTGCCAGCAGTCGGACTAGCGGGAGGTCCTCTTCCTATGAGCAGTTCTTC. The J gene is TRBJ2-1, the V gene TRBV11-2; 14 nucleotides match TRBD2. The CDR3 is 17 residues long. Per the germline V gene, CDR1 is SGHAT and CDR2 is FQNNGV. With 6 bases clipped from V and 8 bases from J, the junction kept 12 bases outside the gene matches.

The chain carries TRBV28 and TRBJ2-5; D is uncertain. Trimming cost V 3 bases and J 4 bases, with 12 bases left between them. The CDR3 runs to 14 residues. Germline-derived CDR1 and CDR2 are MDHEN and SYDVKM. This CDR3 is CASSFGSGRETQYF. CDR3 DNA: TGTGCCAGCAGTTTTGGGTCGGGTAGAGAGACCCAGTACTTC.

V and J are TRBV11-2 and TRBJ2-1; D is unclear. CDR1 is SGHAT, CDR2 FQNNGV, per germline. This CDR3 has 13 amino acids. V shed 3 bases and J shed 4 bases, with 7 bases lying between them. CDR3 sequence: CASSFQVYNEQFF. CDR3 DNA sequence: TGTGCCAGCAGCTTCCAAGTGTACAATGAGCAGTTCTTC.